This T cell receptor (beta chain) was captured in a study of control samples from healthy donors and cancer patients. In this sample, this clone turned up once. This table comes from immunoSEQ multiplex PCR, and its TCRdb copy is limited to in-frame clones, with some not included. The data hold 95,000 to 110,000 clones, with roughly 91% observed a single time. Germline trimming cut 4 bases from V and 5 bases from J; bases unmatched to any gene: 7. Germline V CDR1 and CDR2: MGHDK, SYGVNS. CDR3 size: 14 residues. The sequenced sample was PBMCs. The source of this sequence is a man aged 55-75 years with lung cancer. The rearrangement links TRBV25-1 to TRBJ1-1; 7 bases fit TRBD1. CDR3 DNA sequence: TGTGCCAGCAGTGGATGGACAGGTGGGACTGAAGCTTTCTTT. Encoded protein: CASSGWTGGTEAFF.